This T cell receptor (beta chain) was obtained from a study of glioma-infiltrating T cells after dendritic cell vaccination. Overall study: Patients had newly diagnosed or recurrent glioblastoma and received dendritic cell vaccines. Monocyte-derived dendritic cells, cultured 6 to 8 days with IL-4 and GM-CSF, were pulsed with autologous tumor lysate.

The primer mix had 60 V beta and 13 J beta primers. TCRdb's copy holds only in-frame clones and misses some; the assay was immunoSEQ multiplex PCR. The sample consists of fewer than 85,000 clones, roughly 90% of them appearing once. Patients had residual fresh-frozen tumor tissue and more than two years of survival data. Trimming removed 5 bases from V and 4 bases from J, with 11 bases in between. The CDR3 contains 13 residues. Looked up from germline, CDR1 is SGHTA and CDR2 is FQGNSA. The sequence derives from a human donor with glioblastoma. The sequencing here drew on blood, taken before dendritic cell vaccination. This sequence joins TRBV7-2 and TRBJ2-5; TRBD1 might be the D (6 bases). CDR3 nucleotide sequence: TGTGCCAGCAGCACGACAGGTTCAGAGACCCAGTACTTC. Translated, it gives CASSTTGSETQYF.